Listed below are T cell receptor beta chains from one sample, sequenced in a study of shared clonotypes between healthy human individuals. Only in-frame clones appear in the TCRdb table, and some are missing; sequencing was by immunoSEQ multiplex PCR. The repertoire holds millions of clones, more than 85% seen once, with 0.35% to 0.5% in the top ten. The sample comprised naive CD4+ T cells from PBMCs. The origin of the receptors is a man younger than 35 in good health. Some clones in this sample may be carry-over from other donors' samples. Both conserved end residues are part of each CDR3. D genes are given only for firm matches. Clone size is stated in some rows and not others, as once, few, many or a class when expanded.

NA,NA,TRBV23-1,TRBJ2-6,TGCGCCAGCAGTCAATCGAGAAGGTCCGGGGCCAACGTCCTGACTTTC,CASSQSRRSGANVLTF
NA,TRBD1,TRBV7-2,TRBJ2-5,TGTGCCAGCAGCACAGGGGGCGCAGCCAAAGAGACCCAGTACTTC,CASSTGGAAKETQYF
NA,TRBD1,TRBV29-1,TRBJ2-5,TGCAGCGTTTTCTCAGGACAGGGGGATGGAGAGACCCAGTACTTC,CSVFSGQGDGETQYF
NA,NA,TRBV6-1,TRBJ2-7,TGTGCCAGCAGTGAAGCTTCCCGTTACGAGCAGTACTTC,CASSEASRYEQYF
NA,NA,TRBV5-4,TRBJ2-5,TGTGCCAGCAGCTTGGCCAAGGGGAGCCAAGAGACCCAGTACTTC,CASSLAKGSQETQYF
NA,NA,TRBV2,TRBJ2-2,TGTGCCAGCAGGCCGGGCGTCAGGGAGCTGTTTTTT,CASRPGVRELFF
NA,TRBD1,TRBV5-6,TRBJ2-7,TGTGCCAGCAGGACGGGACAGGGGGCGTTTTACGAGCAGTACTTC,CASRTGQGAFYEQYF
NA,NA,TRBV19,TRBJ1-5,TGTGCCAGTAGTATATCCAAGCCATATCAGCCCCAGCATTTT,CASSISKPYQPQHF
NA,TRBD1,TRBV19,TRBJ2-3,TGTGCCAGTACGGCAGGGGGCTGGGAAGATACGCAGTATTTT,CASTAGGWEDTQYF
few,NA,TRBV10-1,TRBJ1-5,TGCGCCAGCAGTGGGGCACTTGATCAGCCCCAGCATTTT,CASSGALDQPQHF
NA,NA,TRBV29-1,TRBJ1-2,TGCAGCGTCCGACTGGGTACCCTAGGGGCTTACACCTTC,CSVRLGTLGAYTF
NA,TRBD1,TRBV18,TRBJ1-2,TGTGCCAGCTCACCACCCCTCGCGTCTTTACAGGGGGGGTATGGCTACACCTTC,CASSPPLASLQGGYGYTF
NA,NA,TRBV10-2,TRBJ1-2,TGCGCCAGCAGTGAAAGGAGACAGGATGGCTACACCTTC,CASSERRQDGYTF
NA,NA,TRBV10-1,TRBJ1-1,TGCGCCAGCAGTGAAATGAGGGGTGGCACTGAAGCTTTCTTT,CASSEMRGGTEAFF
NA,TRBD1,TRBV7-3,TRBJ1-1,TGTGCCAGCAGCTTAGGGACAGGGGTCACTGAAGCTTTCTTT,CASSLGTGVTEAFF
NA,NA,TRBV5-8,TRBJ1-1,TGTGCCAGCAGCTCGTACAAGGGGCGGAACACTGAAGCTTTCTTT,CASSSYKGRNTEAFF
NA,NA,TRBV28,TRBJ1-2,TGTGCCAGCAGTCGGGACGGATACTATGGCTACACCTTC,CASSRDGYYGYTF
NA,NA,TRBV5-1,TRBJ2-2,TGCGCCAGCAGCTTGAGGGCGGGGGCCACCGGGGAGCTGTTTTTT,CASSLRAGATGELFF
NA,NA,TRBV18,TRBJ1-3,TGTGCCAGCTCCTTAGGAGGGGAAGCTGGAAACACCATATATTTT,CASSLGGEAGNTIYF
NA,TRBD1,TRBV6-6,TRBJ2-3,TGTGCCAGCAGTTACTCAGGGACAGGGGGCACAGATACGCAGTATTTT,CASSYSGTGGTDTQYF
once,NA,TRBV7-2,TRBJ2-1,TGTGCCAGCAGCCCTGAGAATCTCGATGAGCAGTTCTTC,CASSPENLDEQFF
NA,TRBD1,TRBV5-1,TRBJ1-2,TGCGCCAGCAGCTTGGATACCGGGACAGCTCTATGGAGCTACACCTTC,CASSLDTGTALWSYTF
once,TRBD2,TRBV4-1,TRBJ2-7,TGCGCCAGCAGCCCAGGGGGAGCGGGAGGACTCCGTTGGGCCTCCGAGCAGTACTTC,CASSPGGAGGLRWASEQYF
NA,NA,TRBV6-1,TRBJ2-5,TGTGCCAGCAGTGTATCCTGGGGAGAGACCCAGTACTTC,CASSVSWGETQYF
NA,NA,TRBV5-1,TRBJ1-4,TGCGCCAGCAGCCTCGGAGGGAATGAAAAACTGTTTTTT,CASSLGGNEKLFF
NA,TRBD1,TRBV6-5,TRBJ2-7,TGTGCCAGCAGTCAAACAGGGGGCAACGAGCAGTACTTC,CASSQTGGNEQYF
NA,NA,TRBV19,TRBJ2-4,TGTGCCAGTAGTACCCCGGGGCTGACCCTGGCCAAAAACATTCAGTACTTC,CASSTPGLTLAKNIQYF
NA,TRBD1,TRBV5-1,TRBJ2-5,TGCGCCAGCAGCTTGGAGGGACAGGGGGCGCGAGGGGAGACCCAGTACTTC,CASSLEGQGARGETQYF
NA,NA,TRBV9,TRBJ2-4,TGTGCCAGCAGCCCAGATTGGGACCCTCAGAACAAAAACATTCAGTACTTC,CASSPDWDPQNKNIQYF
NA,NA,TRBV27,TRBJ2-5,TGTGCCAGCAGTTCGACTAAGCAAGAGACCCAGTACTTC,CASSSTKQETQYF
NA,TRBD2,TRBV5-6,TRBJ2-7,TGTGCCAGCAGCTTTCGTGGCAGCGGGATCTCCTACGAGCAGTACTTC,CASSFRGSGISYEQYF
NA,TRBD2,TRBV6-1,TRBJ2-1,TGTGCCAGCAACCCAGCGGGAGTGCCATCGAATGAGCAGTTCTTC,CASNPAGVPSNEQFF
NA,NA,TRBV5-4,TRBJ1-6,TGTGCCAGCAGCCAAAACCGTTCACCCCTCCACTTT,CASSQNRSPLHF
NA,NA,TRBV4-1,TRBJ2-2,TGCGCCAGCAGCCAAGATTTTGACCTCCCCAGGGAGCTGTTTTTT,CASSQDFDLPRELFF
NA,TRBD1,TRBV9,TRBJ2-1,TGTGCCAGCAGCCTCGACAGGGGGCCCTACAATGAGCAGTTCTTC,CASSLDRGPYNEQFF
NA,NA,TRBV4-1,TRBJ1-2,TGCGCCAGCAGCCAAGTTATCCGACGGACACAGGCTAACTATGGCTACACCTTC,CASSQVIRRTQANYGYTF
NA,TRBD1,TRBV25-1,TRBJ1-4,TGTGCCAGCAGTGACCCACGACAGGGACCTAATGAAAAACTGTTTTTT,CASSDPRQGPNEKLFF
once,NA,TRBV9,TRBJ2-3,TGTGCCAGCAGCGTTGTGGGAAGCACAGATACGCAGTATTTT,CASSVVGSTDTQYF
few,NA,TRBV5-1,TRBJ1-1,TGCGCCAGCAGCTTGGTCGGGCAGATGAACACTGAAGCTTTCTTT,CASSLVGQMNTEAFF
NA,TRBD1,TRBV27,TRBJ2-7,TGTGCCAGCAGTTCCCGCGGGACAGGGAGCTACCACGAGCAGTACTTC,CASSSRGTGSYHEQYF